What follows are 15 T cell receptor beta chains derived from one specimen sequenced in a study of shared T cell receptors in the human thymus. This table comes from immunoSEQ multiplex PCR, and its TCRdb copy is limited to in-frame clones, with some not included. Found here are roughly 700,000 clones, around 87% of them singletons; the top ten hold approximately 0.011%. These data were also reused for a study on human thymus T cells.

The specimen sequenced was thymocytes. These receptors were obtained from a boy under three years old with a congenital heart defect.

This CDR3 reads CASSLVGYQPQHF. The CDR3 DNA sequence: TGTGCCAGCAGCTTGGTCGGGTATCAGCCCCAGCATTTT. The chain has TRBV5-8 and TRBJ1-5; D is uncertain. The CDR3 runs to 13 residues. V was pared by 0 bases and J by 5 bases, with 6 bases between. The germline V gene encodes CDR1 SGHTS and CDR2 YDEGEE. Full variable domain (remainder filled in from reference TRBV5-8 and TRBJ1-5): EAGVTQSPTHLIKTRGQQATLRCSPISGHTSVYWYQQALGLGLQFLLWYDEGEERNRGNFPPRFSGRQFPNYSSELNVNALELEDSALYLCASSLVGYQPQHFGDGTRLSIL.

This sequence joins TRBV7-3 and TRBJ2-7; a possible D gene is TRBD1 (7 bases). Per the germline V gene, CDR1 is SGHTA and CDR2 is FQGTGA. V lost 4 bases and J 6 bases, leaving 28 bases between the germline ends. The CDR3 runs 18 residues. CDR3 sequence: CASSSPQGGGTEASEQYF. The DNA for the CDR3 is TGTGCCAGCAGCTCACCTCAGGGGGGCGGGACGGAGGCGAGCGAGCAGTACTTC. Full variable domain (outside the CDR3, taken from reference TRBV7-3 and TRBJ2-7): GAGVSQTPSNKVTEKGKYVELRCDPISGHTALYWYRQSLGQGPEFLIYFQGTGAADDSGLPNDRFFAVRPEGSVSTLKIQRTERGDSAVYLCASSSPQGGGTEASEQYFGPGTRLTVT.

The chain joins TRBV21-1 to TRBJ2-1; the D segment call TRBD2 is taken from the table without a DNA check. TRBV21-1 is flagged as a pseudogene. The CDR3 totals 16 residues. For the CDR3, the DNA is TGTGCCAGCAGCAGCCTCCGGGAGACATCCTACAATGAGCAGTTCTTC. This sequence encodes CASSSLRETSYNEQFF.

This CDR3 is CASSGPQVHTSGANVLTF. The CDR3 DNA reads TGTGCCAGCAGCGGGCCACAGGTTCATACTTCTGGGGCCAACGTCCTGACTTTC. The chain combines TRBV5-4 with TRBJ2-6, with a tentative D call TRBD1 (5 bases). This CDR3 is 18 amino acids long. CDR1 SGHNT and CDR2 YYREEE come from the germline V gene (reference sequence). With 4 bases removed from V and 1 base from J, the gap between germline ends came to 18 bases.

The chain employs TRBV5-4 and TRBJ1-1; 7 nucleotides agree with TRBD1. This CDR3 region has 15 residues. Unmatched junction bases numbered 2, after V lost 0 bases and J lost 0 bases. Germline V gene lookup returns CDR1 SGHNT and CDR2 YYREEE (reference sequence). CDR3 bases: TGTGCCAGCAGCTTGGGACAGGGAGTGAACACTGAAGCTTTCTTT. The encoded protein is CASSLGQGVNTEAFF.

V and J are TRBV7-2 and TRBJ1-6; 7 bases agree with TRBD1. Germline trimming cut 3 bases from V and 10 bases from J; bases unmatched to any gene: 6. Per germline, CDR1 SGHTA and CDR2 FQGNSA. This CDR3 comprises 14 residues. CDR3 region: CASSLGTVGSPLHF. The CDR3 coding sequence is TGTGCCAGCAGCTTGGGGACAGTGGGATCACCCCTCCACTTT.

The J gene is TRBJ2-5, the V gene TRBV11-3; 9 bases line up with TRBD1. The V segment lost 2 bases and the J segment 3 bases; nucleotides outside the gene matches: 13. The germline CDR1 and CDR2 sequences are SGHNT and YENEEA. The CDR3 contains 18 residues. Written as DNA, the CDR3 is TGTGCCAGCAGCTTACGGCCCCGGGACAGGGAAAATGAAGAGACCCAGTACTTC. This sequence encodes CASSLRPRDRENEETQYF.

This clone was detected a few times. The rearrangement links TRBV6-5 to TRBJ1-5; maybe TRBD1 (6 bases). V was trimmed by 6 bases and J by 3 bases, leaving 9 bases between them. The CDR3 runs to 13 residues. The germline V gene encodes CDR1 MNHEY and CDR2 SVGAGI. In DNA, the CDR3 is TGTGCCAGCAGACGACAGGTCAATCAGCCCCAGCATTTT. Residues: CASRRQVNQPQHF.

The V gene is TRBV15, the J gene TRBJ1-2; D gene uncertain. This CDR3 comprises 15 residues. V shed 0 bases and J shed 5 bases, with 13 bases lying between them. CDR1 and CDR2 from the germline V gene are LNHNV and YYDKDF (reference sequence). CDR3 sequence (DNA): TGTGCCACCAGCAGAGATCGCAGGTCGGGATATGGCTACACCTTC. It translates to CATSRDRRSGYGYTF.

The V gene is TRBV30, the J gene TRBJ2-7; 10 bases align to TRBD1. The V and J ends lost 2 bases and 5 bases, in that order; junction bases with no gene match: 3. The CDR3 length is 13 residues. CDR1 is GTSNPN, CDR2 SVGIG, per germline (reference sequence). The CDR3 region has the DNA TGTGCCTGGAGTCGGGACAGGGGCCACGAGCAGTACTTC. Protein: CAWSRDRGHEQYF. Filled out from reference TRBV30 and TRBJ2-7, the complete variable domain reads SQTIHQWPATLVQPVGSPLSLECTVEGTSNPNLYWYRQAAGRGLQLLFYSVGIGQISSEVPQNLSASRPQDRQFILSSKKLLLSDSGFYLCAWSRDRGHEQYFGPGTRLTVT.

The chain carries TRBV29-1 and TRBJ1-2; 7 positions match TRBD1. Losses at the gene ends were 5 bases for V and 5 bases for J; bases not matched to a gene: 11. This CDR3 contains 14 residues. CDR1 and CDR2 from the germline V gene are SQVTM and ANQGSEA. In DNA, the CDR3 is TGCAGCGTTCTTTCCCCTGACAGGGCGTATGGCTACACCTTC. Translation: CSVLSPDRAYGYTF.

DNA for the CDR3: TGTGCCAGCAGACAACCACGGACAGACTGTAATCAGCCCCAGCATTTT. Its translation: CASRQPRTDCNQPQHF. The chain combines TRBV6-6 with TRBJ1-5, with D possibly matching TRBD1 (6 bases). Trimming shortened V by 6 bases and J by 4 bases, and 19 bases separated the two germline ends. Germline V CDR1 and CDR2: MNHNY, SVGAGI (reference sequence). The CDR3 is 16 residues long.

This chain links TRBV6-5 with TRBJ2-7, with 10 bases identical to TRBD2. The CDR3 has 15 amino acids. With V trimmed by 8 bases and J by 2 bases, 9 bases remained unmatched. Germline V gene sequence: CDR1 MNHEY, CDR2 SVGAGI. For the CDR3, the DNA is TGTGCCAGCCCCCATGGACTAGCGGCCCCCTACGAGCAGTACTTC. The encoded protein is CASPHGLAAPYEQYF.

The chain has TRBV4-1 and TRBJ2-7, with TRBD2 matching 9 bases. From germline, CDR1 is MGHRA and CDR2 YSYEKL. J lost 1 base, V lost 0 bases, and 4 bases had no gene match. This CDR3 comprises 16 residues. This chain's CDR3 is CASSQDLSGGSYEQYF. The CDR3, as DNA: TGCGCCAGCAGCCAAGATCTTAGCGGGGGTTCCTACGAGCAGTACTTC.

This chain connects TRBV4-3 to TRBJ2-5; TRBD1 might be the D (6 bases). Germline V lookup: CDR1 LGHNA, CDR2 YSLEER. Trimming shortened V by 0 bases and J by 4 bases, and 6 bases separated the two germline ends. The CDR3 runs 13 residues. CDR3 in amino acids: CASSQEGAETQYF. CDR3 DNA: TGCGCCAGCAGCCAAGAGGGGGCAGAGACCCAGTACTTC.